The 18 T cell receptor beta chains reported below all come from one sample, sequenced in a study of T cells in Graves' hyperthyroidism and ophthalmopathy. Template material for amplifying TCR beta CDR3 regions consisted of RNA transcripts. The HTBI primer set was used in a first-round RT-PCR of the TCR CDR3. TCRdb fed the multiplex PCR reads into MiXCR, producing one record per CDR3 protein. The sample contains approximately 590,000 distinct CDR3 sequences, less than 20% of which appear only once. The material sequenced was blood. These receptors originate from a woman aged 25 to 39 with Graves' hyperthyroidism.

The chain links TRBV15 to TRBJ1-6; D is perhaps TRBD1 (6 bases). The CDR3 totals 16 residues. Trimming removed 0 bases from V and 8 bases from J, with 14 bases in between. The germline CDR1 and CDR2 sequences are LNHNV and YYDKDF (reference sequence). The CDR3: CATSRDPTGTHSPLHF. CDR3 DNA: TGTGCCACCAGCAGAGATCCGACAGGCACGCATTCACCCCTCCACTTT.

This clonotype was recorded a few times. The chain uses TRBV12-5 and TRBJ2-2; D may be TRBD2 (5 bases). Trimming cost V 4 bases and J 6 bases, with 9 bases left between them. Germline V lookup: CDR1 LGHNT, CDR2 FRNRAP. The CDR3 extends over 13 amino acids. CDR3 sequence: CASGSRGSGELFF. The CDR3 DNA sequence: TGTGCTAGTGGTTCTCGGGGATCCGGGGAGCTGTTTTTT. The full variable domain, its missing parts supplied by reference TRBV12-5 and TRBJ2-2, is DARVTQTPRHKVTEMGQEVTMRCQPILGHNTVFWYRQTMMQGLELLAYFRNRAPLDDSGMPKDRFSAEMPDATLATLKIQPSEPRDSAVYFCASGSRGSGELFFGEGSRLTVL.

The CDR3 coding sequence is TGTGCCATCCGCGGGGAAGAGACCCAGTACTTC. This sequence encodes CAIRGEETQYF. This chain links TRBV10-3 with TRBJ2-5, with a possible D match to TRBD2 (6 bases). V was shortened by 8 bases and J by 3 bases, with 7 bases between the two germline ends. Germline CDR1 is ENHRY and CDR2 is SYGVKD. The CDR3 is made up of 11 amino acids.

Ten or more counts support this clonotype. This sequence joins TRBV28 and TRBJ1-1, with 9 nucleotides matching TRBD1. This CDR3 spans 15 amino acids. Germline lookup yields CDR1 MDHEN and CDR2 SYDVKM. The J segment lost 1 base and the V segment lost 5 bases, leaving 5 bases of the junction unmatched. In DNA, the CDR3 is TGTGCCAGCAGTACAGGGGGCGCCGGGAACACTGAAGCTTTCTTT. Protein sequence: CASSTGGAGNTEAFF.

The chain recombines TRBV2 with TRBJ1-6; D is ambiguous. Germline V gives CDR1 SNHLY, CDR2 FYNNEI. V lost 7 bases, J lost 7 bases, and 14 bases lay in between. The CDR3 length is 14 residues. The CDR3 here is CASKEGSGNSPLHF. CDR3 DNA sequence: TGTGCCAGCAAAGAGGGATCGGGGAATTCACCCCTCCACTTT.

This clonotype was observed many times. The CDR3 loop is CASSLGVAEKLFF. CDR3 DNA sequence: TGTGCCAGCTCCTTGGGCGTCGCGGAAAAACTGTTTTTT. The chain uses TRBV18 and TRBJ1-4; D is undetermined. Germline V gives CDR1 KGHSH, CDR2 LQKENI. The CDR3 is made up of 13 amino acids. V lost 6 bases, J lost 8 bases, and 13 bases lay in between.

This clonotype was detected many times. The chain employs TRBV29-1 and TRBJ2-5, with 12 nucleotides matching TRBD2. V dropped 7 bases and J dropped 4; count of bases not matched to a gene: 4. The CDR3 loop spans 13 amino acids. The germline CDR1 and CDR2 sequences are SQVTM and ANQGSEA. CDR3 sequence: CSGAGLAGETQYF. CDR3 coding DNA: TGCAGCGGGGCGGGACTAGCGGGAGAGACCCAGTACTTC. Filled out from reference TRBV29-1 and TRBJ2-5, the complete variable domain reads SAVISQKPSRDICQRGTSLTIQCQVDSQVTMMFWYRQQPGQSLTLIATANQGSEATYESGFVIDKFPISRPNLTFSTLTVSNMSPEDSSIYLCSGAGLAGETQYFGPGTRLLVL.

This chain uses TRBV11-2 with TRBJ2-7, with 10 bases fitting TRBD2. Trimming took 2 bases from V and 2 from J; bases not matched to a gene: 6. The CDR3 loop spans 16 amino acids. Germline CDR1 reads SGHAT; CDR2 reads FQNNGV. CDR3 residues: CASSLISGRGTYEQYF. The CDR3 region has the DNA TGTGCCAGCAGCTTAATCAGCGGGAGGGGAACCTACGAGCAGTACTTC.

This clonotype was seen ten or more times. The J gene is TRBJ2-7, the V gene TRBV10-2, with D tentatively TRBD1 (6 bases). The ends were cut back, 3 bases at V and 0 bases at J, with 15 bases in the middle. Germline values: CDR1 WSHSY, CDR2 SAAADI. The CDR3 totals 16 residues. The CDR3 here is CASSDQTGTNSYEQYF. The CDR3, as DNA: TGCGCCAGCAGTGATCAGACCGGGACAAACTCCTACGAGCAGTACTTC.

V and J are TRBV19 and TRBJ2-7; 14 bases are shared with TRBD2. CDR1 LNHDA and CDR2 SQIVND come from the germline V gene (reference sequence). J gave up 0 bases and V 3 bases, and 4 bases lay outside the gene matches. This CDR3 contains 17 residues. CDR3 sequence (DNA): TGTGCCAGTAGTATGGGACTAGCGGGAGTTGGCTCCTACGAGCAGTACTTC. Translated: CASSMGLAGVGSYEQYF. The whole variable domain, remainder taken from reference TRBV19 and TRBJ2-7, is DGGITQSPKYLFRKEGQNVTLSCEQNLNHDAMYWYRQDPGQGLRLIYYSQIVNDFQKGDIAEGYSVSREKKESFPLTVTSAQKNPTAFYLCASSMGLAGVGSYEQYFGPGTRLTVT.

Many counts were recorded for this clonotype. The chain is built from TRBV27 and TRBJ2-2, with 12 bases aligning to TRBD2. CDR1 MNHEY and CDR2 SMNVEV come from the germline V gene (reference sequence). With V trimmed by 4 bases and J by 0 bases, 6 bases remained unmatched. CDR3 length equals 18 residues. In nucleotides, the CDR3 is TGTGCCAGCAGTTCTGAGACTAGCGGGAGTTCGAACACCGGGGAGCTGTTTTTT. Encoded protein: CASSSETSGSSNTGELFF.

This clonotype appeared a few times. The rearrangement links TRBV19 to TRBJ2-3, with TRBD2 matching 14 bases. CDR3 size: 16 residues. J was trimmed by 2 bases and V by 7 bases; bases with no gene match: 5. CDR1 LNHDA and CDR2 SQIVND come from the germline V gene (reference sequence). As DNA, the CDR3 is TGTGCCAGTATCCAGACTAGCGGGAGGGTCACAGATACGCAGTATTTT. Translating it yields CASIQTSGRVTDTQYF.

This clonotype was picked up one time. The chain links TRBV12-3 or TRBV12-4 to TRBJ2-5; TRBD2 matches at 10 bases. This CDR3 spans 15 amino acids. J lost 4 bases, V lost 5 bases, and 7 bases had no gene match. This CDR3 is CASSLTAGGRETQYF. The DNA for the CDR3 is TGTGCCAGCAGTCTTACAGCGGGGGGGCGAGAGACCCAGTACTTC.

This clonotype was detected many times. The rearrangement uses TRBV12-5 and TRBJ1-1, with D possibly TRBD1 on 6 matching bases. The germline V gene has CDR1 LGHNT and CDR2 FRNRAP. Deletions cut 6 bases from V and 1 base from J, with 12 bases between. The CDR3 is 14 amino acids. The CDR3 is CASGPQQGNTEAFF. The CDR3 nucleotides read TGTGCTAGTGGCCCACAACAGGGGAACACTGAAGCTTTCTTT.

There are a few counts of this clonotype. The rearrangement links TRBV19 to TRBJ2-3; TRBD2 aligns across 7 bases. After removal of 4 bases from V and 5 bases from J, the junction contained 6 bases not matched to a gene. This CDR3 has 14 residues. Germline-derived CDR1 and CDR2 are LNHDA and SQIVND (reference sequence). Here the CDR3 DNA reads TGTGCCAGTAGTACCGGACTAGGGAGAGATACGCAGTATTTT. As protein: CASSTGLGRDTQYF.

This clonotype was picked up many times. CDR3 protein: CASRPLVAGEIYEQYF. CDR3 nucleotides: TGTGCCAGCAGGCCCTTGGTAGCGGGAGAAATTTACGAGCAGTACTTC. The chain employs TRBV28 and TRBJ2-7; 9 bases align to TRBD2. This CDR3 spans 16 amino acids. Germline V gene data show CDR1 as MDHEN and CDR2 as SYDVKM. J lost 4 bases, V lost 6 bases, and 13 bases had no gene match.

This clonotype has at least ten counts. This sequence joins TRBV18 and TRBJ2-3; D not certain. The germline V gene has CDR1 KGHSH and CDR2 LQKENI. V lost 0 bases and J lost 4, with 5 bases in between. The length of the CDR3 is 13 residues. In DNA form, the CDR3 reads TGTGCCAGCTCACCACCGAAGGCAGATACGCAGTATTTT. Encoded protein: CASSPPKADTQYF.

A note on this clonotype: A read error is likely, as this CDR3 ends without the conserved phenylalanine or tryptophan. This chain connects TRBV12-5 to TRBJ2-1; D not certain. The CDR3 covers 13 residues. The V end was cut by 5 bases, the J end by 3 bases, with 8 bases between. Germline V gives CDR1 LGHNT, CDR2 FRNRAP. CDR3 loop: CASGPGVYNEQFL. DNA of the CDR3: TGTGCTAGTGGTCCAGGAGTCTACAATGAGCAGTTCCTC.